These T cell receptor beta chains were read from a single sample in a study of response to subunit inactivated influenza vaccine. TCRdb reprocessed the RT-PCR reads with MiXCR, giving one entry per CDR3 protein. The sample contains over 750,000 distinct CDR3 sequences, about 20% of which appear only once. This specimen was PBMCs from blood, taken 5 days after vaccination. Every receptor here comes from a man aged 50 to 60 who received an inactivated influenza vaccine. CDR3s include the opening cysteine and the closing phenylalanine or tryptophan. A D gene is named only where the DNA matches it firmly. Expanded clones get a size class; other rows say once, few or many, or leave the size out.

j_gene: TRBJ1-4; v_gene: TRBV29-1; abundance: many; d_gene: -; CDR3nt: TGCAGCGTTGAAGATCGGTCAACTAATGAAAAACTGTTTTTT; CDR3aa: CSVEDRSTNEKLFF
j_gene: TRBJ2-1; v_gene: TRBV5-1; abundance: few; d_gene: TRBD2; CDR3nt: TGCGCCAGCAGCTTGGTTCACCGATGGCAACTAGCGGGGACCTACAATGAGCAGTTCTTC; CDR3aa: CASSLVHRWQLAGTYNEQFF
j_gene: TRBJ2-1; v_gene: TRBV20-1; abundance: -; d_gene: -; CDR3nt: TGCAGTGGCAGACCTCTACGGGACTCTAACTCCTACAATGAGCAGTTCTTC; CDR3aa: CSGRPLRDSNSYNEQFF
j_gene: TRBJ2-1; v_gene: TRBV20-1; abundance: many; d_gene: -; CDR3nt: TGCAGTGCTAAAAAGGGACAAGACAATGAGCAGTTCTTC; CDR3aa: CSAKKGQDNEQFF
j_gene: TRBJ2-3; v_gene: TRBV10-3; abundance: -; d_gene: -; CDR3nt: TGTGCCATCAGTGAGTATAGGCGGGATCAAGATACGCAGTATTTT; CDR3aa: CAISEYRRDQDTQYF
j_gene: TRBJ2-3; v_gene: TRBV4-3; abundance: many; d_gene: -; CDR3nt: TGCGCCAGCAGCCCCACCCTAGGTCTGACAGATACGCAGTATTTT; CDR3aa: CASSPTLGLTDTQYF
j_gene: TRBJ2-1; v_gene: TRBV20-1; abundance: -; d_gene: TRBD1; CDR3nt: TGCAGTGCTAGAGATGCCCAGGGGGCCCCAATTGAGCAGTTCTTC; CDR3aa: CSARDAQGAPIEQFF
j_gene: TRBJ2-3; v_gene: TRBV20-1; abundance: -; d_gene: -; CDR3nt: TGCAGTGCTACAATCACAACTTCGTTTGATACGCAGTATTTT; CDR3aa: CSATITTSFDTQYF
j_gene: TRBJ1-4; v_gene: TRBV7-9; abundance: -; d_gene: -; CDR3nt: TGTGCCAGCAGCTTCCGCAGTGGAGGAACTAATGAAAAACTGTTTTTT; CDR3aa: CASSFRSGGTNEKLFF
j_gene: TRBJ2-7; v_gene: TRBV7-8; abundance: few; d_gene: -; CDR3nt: TGTGCCAGCAGCTTGGGAAAACAGCTCTACGAGCAGTACTTC; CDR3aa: CASSLGKQLYEQYF
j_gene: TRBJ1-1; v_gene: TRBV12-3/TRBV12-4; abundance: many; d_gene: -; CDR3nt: TGTGCCAGCAGTTTTTTATCTGAAGCTTTCTTT; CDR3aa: CASSFLSEAFF
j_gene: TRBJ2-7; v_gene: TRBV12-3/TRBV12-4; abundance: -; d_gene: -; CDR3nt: TGTGCCAGCAGTTGGGCACAGGGCCTCTCCTACGAGCAGTACTTC; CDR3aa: CASSWAQGLSYEQYF
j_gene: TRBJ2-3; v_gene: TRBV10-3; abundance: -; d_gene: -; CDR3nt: TGTGCCACCGATGGCGGGGGCACAGATACGCAGTATTTT; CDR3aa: CATDGGGTDTQYF
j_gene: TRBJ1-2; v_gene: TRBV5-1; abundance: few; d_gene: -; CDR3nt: TGCGCCAGCAGCTTGGCTCAGGAGTATGGCTACACCTTC; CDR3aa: CASSLAQEYGYTF
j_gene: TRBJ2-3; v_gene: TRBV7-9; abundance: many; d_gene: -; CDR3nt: TGTGCCAGCAGCCCCCCGGGACGCCAGGGCACGCAGTATTTT; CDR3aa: CASSPPGRQGTQYF
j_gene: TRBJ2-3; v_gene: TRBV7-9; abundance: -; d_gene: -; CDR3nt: TGTGCCAGCAGCCCCTACAGGTTTACTAGCACAGGTACGCAGTATTTT; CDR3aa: CASSPYRFTSTGTQYF
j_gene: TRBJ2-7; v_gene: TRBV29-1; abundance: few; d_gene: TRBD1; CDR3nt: TGCAGCGTTGGTAGGGACAGTATCTACGAGCAGTACTTC; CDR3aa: CSVGRDSIYEQYF
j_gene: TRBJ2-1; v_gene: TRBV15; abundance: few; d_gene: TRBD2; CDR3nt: TGTGCCACCAGCATTTTAGCGGGAGGTATCAATGAGCAGTTCTTC; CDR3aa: CATSILAGGINEQFF
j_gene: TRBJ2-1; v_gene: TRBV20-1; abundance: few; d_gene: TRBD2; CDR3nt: TGCAGTGAATCTAGCGGGCACAGTGAGCAGTTCTTC; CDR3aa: CSESSGHSEQFF
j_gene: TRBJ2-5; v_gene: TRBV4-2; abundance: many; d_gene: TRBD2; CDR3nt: TGTGCCAGCAGCCAAGAAGTGTCTAGCGGGGGGGTGGAGACCCAGTACTTC; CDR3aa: CASSQEVSSGGVETQYF
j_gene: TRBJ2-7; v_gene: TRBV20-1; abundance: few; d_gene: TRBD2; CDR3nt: TGCAGTGCTCCAGCGGGGGGGGAGCAGTACTTC; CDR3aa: CSAPAGGEQYF
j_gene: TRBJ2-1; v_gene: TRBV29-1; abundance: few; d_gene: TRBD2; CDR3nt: TGCAGCGTTGCACCGGGGGGATACAATGAGCAGTTCTTC; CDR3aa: CSVAPGGYNEQFF
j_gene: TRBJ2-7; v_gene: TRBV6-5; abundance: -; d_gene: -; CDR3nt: TGTGCCAGCAGTTACCAGCAGGGGTTCTCTCAGTCCTACGAGCAGTACTTC; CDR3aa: CASSYQQGFSQSYEQYF
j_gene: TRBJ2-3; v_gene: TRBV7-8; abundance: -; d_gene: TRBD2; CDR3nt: TGTGCCAGCAGCACCGGGACTAGCGGGATTGGAGATACGCAGTATTTT; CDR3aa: CASSTGTSGIGDTQYF
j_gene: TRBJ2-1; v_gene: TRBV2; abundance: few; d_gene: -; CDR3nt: TGTGCCAGCAGTGAAAGGGGGGGGAGCCCCTACAATGAGCAGTTCTTC; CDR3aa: CASSERGGSPYNEQFF
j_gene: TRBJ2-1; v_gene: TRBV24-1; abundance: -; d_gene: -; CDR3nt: TGTGCCACCAGTGTGCGCGGCTCCTACAATGAGCAGTTCTTC; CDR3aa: CATSVRGSYNEQFF
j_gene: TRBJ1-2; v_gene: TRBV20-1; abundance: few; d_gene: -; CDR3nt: TGCAGTGCTTCCGCGGAGACAGGTGGTGGCTACACCTTC; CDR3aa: CSASAETGGGYTF
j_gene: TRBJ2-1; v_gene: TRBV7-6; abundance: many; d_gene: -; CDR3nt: TGTGCCAGCAGCTTTGAGCGGGTTAGCTCCTACAATGAGCAGTTCTTC; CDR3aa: CASSFERVSSYNEQFF
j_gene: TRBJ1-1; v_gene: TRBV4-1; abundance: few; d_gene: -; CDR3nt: TGCGCCAGCAGCCAAGACAGTCCCGGGGGAGCTTTCTTT; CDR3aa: CASSQDSPGGAFF
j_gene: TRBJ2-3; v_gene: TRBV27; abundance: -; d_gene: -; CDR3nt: TGTGCCAGCAGTTTTAAAGGGCTGGGCACAGATACGCAGTATTTT; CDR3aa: CASSFKGLGTDTQYF
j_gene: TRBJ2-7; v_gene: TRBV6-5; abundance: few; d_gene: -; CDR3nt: TGTGCCAGCAGTTACTCGAGGCTGTCCTACGAGCAGTACTTC; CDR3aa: CASSYSRLSYEQYF
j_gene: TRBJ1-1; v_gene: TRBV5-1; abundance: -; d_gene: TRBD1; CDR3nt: TGCGCCAGCAGCTGGCAGGAACAGGGGGCTGAAGCTTTCTTT; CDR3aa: CASSWQEQGAEAFF
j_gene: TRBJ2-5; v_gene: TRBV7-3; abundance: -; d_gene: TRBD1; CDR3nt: TGTGCCAGCAGCTCCGGGACAGGGGGCCCTCAAGAGACCCAGTACTTC; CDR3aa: CASSSGTGGPQETQYF
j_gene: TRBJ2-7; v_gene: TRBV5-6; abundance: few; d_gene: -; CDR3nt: TGTGCCAGCAGCCTAAACTCCAGGAGCTCCTACGAGCAGTACTTC; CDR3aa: CASSLNSRSSYEQYF
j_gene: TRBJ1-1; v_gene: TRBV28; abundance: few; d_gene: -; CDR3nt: TGTGCCAGCAGTTTCCTTGGACAGTTGAACACTGAAGCTTTCTTT; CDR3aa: CASSFLGQLNTEAFF
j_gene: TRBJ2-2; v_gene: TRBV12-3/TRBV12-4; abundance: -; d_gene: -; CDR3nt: TGTGCCAGCAGTTTAGGTCAGGGCATGGAGCTGTTTTTT; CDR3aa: CASSLGQGMELFF
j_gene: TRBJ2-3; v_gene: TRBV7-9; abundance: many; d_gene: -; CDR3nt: TGTGCCAGCAGCCTGGGACCCTCAGATACGCAGTATTTT; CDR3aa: CASSLGPSDTQYF
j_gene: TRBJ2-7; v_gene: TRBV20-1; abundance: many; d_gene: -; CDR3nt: TGCAGTGCGGGGAGCAGCCACTCAAGCTCCTACGAGCAGTACTTC; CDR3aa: CSAGSSHSSSYEQYF
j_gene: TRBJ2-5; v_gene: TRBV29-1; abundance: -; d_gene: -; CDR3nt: TGCAGCGTTGGAGGACAGAAAGAGACCCAGTACTTC; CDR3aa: CSVGGQKETQYF
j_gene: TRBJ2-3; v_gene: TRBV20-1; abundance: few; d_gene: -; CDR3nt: TGCAGTGCTAGAGTTGTGGGGGGAGATAGCACAGATACGCAGTATTTT; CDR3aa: CSARVVGGDSTDTQYF
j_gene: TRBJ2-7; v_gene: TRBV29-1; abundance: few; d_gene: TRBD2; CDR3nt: TGCAGCGCAACACGGGGACTAGCGGGAGACGAGCAGTACTTC; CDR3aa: CSATRGLAGDEQYF